This TCR beta chain emerged from a study of identifying expanded T cells in peripheral blood. V shed 6 bases and J shed 2 bases, with 16 bases lying between them. Germline CDR1 and CDR2: SGHNT and YYREEE (reference sequence). This CDR3 is 15 amino acids long. Study observations and caveats: Clone count variance between two-week samples rose with total template count.

For this clone: Its matching antigen is unknown.

Generated by immunoSEQ multiplex PCR, the TCRdb table keeps only in-frame clones and is missing some. The sample lists tens of thousands of clones, 70% to 90% occurring once. The rearrangement joins TRBV5-4 to TRBJ2-3; maybe TRBD2 (5 bases). The receptor comes from a person between 18 and 69 years old in good health. Sequencing was carried out using blood. CDR3 protein: CASTSWGRDTDTQYF. CDR3 DNA: TGTGCCAGCACCTCATGGGGTCGGGACACAGATACGCAGTATTTT.